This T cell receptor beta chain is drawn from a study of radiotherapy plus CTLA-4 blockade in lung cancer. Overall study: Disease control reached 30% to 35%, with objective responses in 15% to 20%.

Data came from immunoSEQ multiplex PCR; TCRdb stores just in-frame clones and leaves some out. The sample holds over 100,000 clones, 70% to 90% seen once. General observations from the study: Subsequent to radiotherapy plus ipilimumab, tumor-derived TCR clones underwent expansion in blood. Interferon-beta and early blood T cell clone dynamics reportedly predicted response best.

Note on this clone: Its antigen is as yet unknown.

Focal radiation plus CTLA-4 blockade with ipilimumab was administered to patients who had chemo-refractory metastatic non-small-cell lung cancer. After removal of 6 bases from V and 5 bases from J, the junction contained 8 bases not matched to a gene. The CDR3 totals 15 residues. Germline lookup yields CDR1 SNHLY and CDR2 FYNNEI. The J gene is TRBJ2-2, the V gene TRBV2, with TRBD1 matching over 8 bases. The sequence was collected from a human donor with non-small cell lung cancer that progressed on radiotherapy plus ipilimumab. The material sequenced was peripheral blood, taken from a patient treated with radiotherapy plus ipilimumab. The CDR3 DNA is TGTGCCAGCAGAACTGACAGGGGCGATACCGGGGAGCTGTTTTTT. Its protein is CASRTDRGDTGELFF.